The rows below give T cell receptor beta chains drawn from one sample of a study of shared clonotypes between healthy human individuals. The assay was immunoSEQ multiplex PCR, and TCRdb's table has in-frame clones only and misses some. This sample yields about 2.1 million clones, of which approximately 94% are seen a single time; more than 1.5% belongs to the top ten. The source material was naive CD8+ T cells from PBMCs. These receptors were taken from a man younger than 35 in good health. Some clones in this sample may be carry-over from other donors' samples. Both conserved end residues are part of each CDR3. Each record gives: CDR3 protein, CDR3 DNA, V gene, J gene, D gene, clone size. A D gene is named only where the DNA matches it firmly. A row's size may be missing; if present it is once, few, many or a size class.

CDR3 protein: CATPGTGFFSGELFF
CDR3 DNA: TGTGCCACCCCTGGGACAGGGTTTTTTTCCGGGGAGCTGTTTTTT
V gene: TRBV11-2
J gene: TRBJ2-2
D gene: TRBD1
clone size: -

CDR3 protein: CASSLAARGEQYF
CDR3 DNA: TGTGCCAGCAGCTTAGCGGCTCGCGGCGAGCAGTACTTC
V gene: TRBV11-2
J gene: TRBJ2-7
D gene: -
clone size: few

CDR3 protein: CSVEDTGYYGYTF
CDR3 DNA: TGCAGCGTTGAAGACACGGGGTACTATGGCTACACCTTC
V gene: TRBV29-1
J gene: TRBJ1-2
D gene: -
clone size: -

CDR3 protein: CASRWGSKGTEAFF
CDR3 DNA: TGTGCCAGCAGGTGGGGGTCGAAGGGCACTGAAGCTTTCTTT
V gene: TRBV28
J gene: TRBJ1-1
D gene: -
clone size: -

CDR3 protein: CASSVLAGDNEQFF
CDR3 DNA: TGTGCCAGCAGCGTATTAGCGGGGGACAATGAGCAGTTCTTC
V gene: TRBV9
J gene: TRBJ2-1
D gene: TRBD2
clone size: -

CDR3 protein: CASSYDISYEQYF
CDR3 DNA: TGTGCCAGCAGCTACGACATCTCCTACGAGCAGTACTTC
V gene: TRBV5-5
J gene: TRBJ2-7
D gene: -
clone size: -

CDR3 protein: CASSRGRRSWGYTF
CDR3 DNA: TGTGCCAGCAGCCGGGGACGTCGATCATGGGGCTACACCTTC
V gene: TRBV11-2
J gene: TRBJ1-2
D gene: -
clone size: -

CDR3 protein: CASSWVTGRNTEAFF
CDR3 DNA: TGTGCCAGCAGTTGGGTCACAGGAAGGAACACTGAAGCTTTCTTT
V gene: TRBV28
J gene: TRBJ1-1
D gene: -
clone size: -

CDR3 protein: CASSGQGNTEAFF
CDR3 DNA: TGTGCCAGCAGTGGCCAGGGGAACACTGAAGCTTTCTTT
V gene: TRBV6-1
J gene: TRBJ1-1
D gene: -
clone size: -

CDR3 protein: CASSQGGSSIEQFF
CDR3 DNA: TGCGCCAGCAGCCAAGGCGGGAGCTCGATTGAGCAGTTCTTC
V gene: TRBV4-1
J gene: TRBJ2-1
D gene: TRBD2
clone size: -

CDR3 protein: CASSSPRDGENTEAFF
CDR3 DNA: TGTGCCAGCAGCTCCCCCCGGGACGGGGAGAACACTGAAGCTTTCTTT
V gene: TRBV11-2
J gene: TRBJ1-1
D gene: -
clone size: -

CDR3 protein: CASSTDRTGSYEQYF
CDR3 DNA: TGTGCCAGTAGCACAGACCGGACAGGTTCCTACGAGCAGTACTTC
V gene: TRBV19
J gene: TRBJ2-7
D gene: TRBD1
clone size: -

CDR3 protein: CASSLARDNEQFF
CDR3 DNA: TGTGCCAGCAGCTTAGCCCGGGACAATGAGCAGTTCTTC
V gene: TRBV7-9
J gene: TRBJ2-1
D gene: -
clone size: -

CDR3 protein: CASSPRQGNTGELFF
CDR3 DNA: TGCGCCAGCAGCCCAAGACAGGGGAACACCGGGGAGCTGTTTTTT
V gene: TRBV4-3
J gene: TRBJ2-2
D gene: TRBD1
clone size: once

CDR3 protein: CASSGLAEEGTDTQYF
CDR3 DNA: TGTGCCAGCAGCGGATTGGCCGAGGAAGGGACAGATACGCAGTATTTT
V gene: TRBV9
J gene: TRBJ2-3
D gene: -
clone size: -

CDR3 protein: CATTGQGQSSYEQYF
CDR3 DNA: TGTGCCACCACGGGACAGGGGCAGAGCTCCTACGAGCAGTACTTC
V gene: TRBV6-1
J gene: TRBJ2-7
D gene: TRBD1
clone size: -

CDR3 protein: CASSVDREGDTEAFF
CDR3 DNA: TGTGCCAGTAGTGTGGACAGGGAAGGGGACACTGAAGCTTTCTTT
V gene: TRBV19
J gene: TRBJ1-1
D gene: TRBD1
clone size: few

CDR3 protein: CASSVPGTEQFF
CDR3 DNA: TGTGCCAGCAGCGTCCCGGGAACAGAGCAGTTCTTC
V gene: TRBV9
J gene: TRBJ2-1
D gene: -
clone size: -

CDR3 protein: CASSLGGQPNEKLFF
CDR3 DNA: TGTGCCAGCAGCTTAGGGGGACAGCCCAATGAAAAACTGTTTTTT
V gene: TRBV7-8
J gene: TRBJ1-4
D gene: TRBD1
clone size: -

CDR3 protein: CASSLGARPTDTQYF
CDR3 DNA: TGTGCCAGCAGCCTGGGAGCCAGACCCACAGATACGCAGTATTTT
V gene: TRBV5-6
J gene: TRBJ2-3
D gene: -
clone size: once

CDR3 protein: CATSRDFKIQETQYF
CDR3 DNA: TGTGCCACCAGCAGAGATTTTAAGATTCAAGAGACCCAGTACTTC
V gene: TRBV15
J gene: TRBJ2-5
D gene: -
clone size: -

CDR3 protein: CAWSVLFAGEQYF
CDR3 DNA: TGTGCCTGGAGTGTTCTTTTCGCGGGGGAGCAGTACTTC
V gene: TRBV30
J gene: TRBJ2-7
D gene: -
clone size: once

CDR3 protein: CASSLLPDWAETTGANVLTF
CDR3 DNA: TGTGCCAGCAGCTTATTACCGGATTGGGCAGAGACCACTGGGGCCAACGTCCTGACTTTC
V gene: TRBV7-6
J gene: TRBJ2-6
D gene: -
clone size: -

CDR3 protein: CASSLRRVDQPQHF
CDR3 DNA: TGTGCCAGCAGCTTGCGCAGGGTCGATCAGCCCCAGCATTTT
V gene: TRBV5-6
J gene: TRBJ1-5
D gene: -
clone size: -

CDR3 protein: CASSPLGVRTSGANVLTF
CDR3 DNA: TGTGCCAGCAGCCCGCTGGGGGTAAGGACCTCTGGGGCCAACGTCCTGACTTTC
V gene: TRBV27
J gene: TRBJ2-6
D gene: -
clone size: -

CDR3 protein: CASSWERSSYNEQFF
CDR3 DNA: TGCGCCAGCAGCTGGGAGAGAAGCTCCTACAATGAGCAGTTCTTC
V gene: TRBV5-1
J gene: TRBJ2-1
D gene: -
clone size: -

CDR3 protein: CASRDRGGYGYTF
CDR3 DNA: TGTGCCAGCAGAGACAGGGGAGGCTATGGCTACACCTTC
V gene: TRBV27
J gene: TRBJ1-2
D gene: TRBD1
clone size: -

CDR3 protein: CASSAQGAKNIQYF
CDR3 DNA: TGTGCCAGCAGCGCTCAGGGGGCTAAAAACATTCAGTACTTC
V gene: TRBV9
J gene: TRBJ2-4
D gene: TRBD1
clone size: -

CDR3 protein: CASSVAREGYEQYF
CDR3 DNA: TGTGCCAGCAGCGTAGCGCGGGAGGGCTACGAGCAGTACTTC
V gene: TRBV9
J gene: TRBJ2-7
D gene: TRBD2
clone size: -

CDR3 protein: CASSGRYRGLNTEAFF
CDR3 DNA: TGTGCCAGCAGTGGGAGATACAGGGGTTTGAACACTGAAGCTTTCTTT
V gene: TRBV6-1
J gene: TRBJ1-1
D gene: TRBD1
clone size: few

CDR3 protein: CASSLVKMVQGATGELFF
CDR3 DNA: TGTGCCAGCAGCTTAGTAAAAATGGTACAGGGGGCGACCGGGGAGCTGTTTTTT
V gene: TRBV11-2
J gene: TRBJ2-2
D gene: TRBD1
clone size: -

CDR3 protein: CASRNQGVEGTDTQYF
CDR3 DNA: TGCGCCAGCAGGAATCAGGGGGTTGAGGGCACAGATACGCAGTATTTT
V gene: TRBV4-1
J gene: TRBJ2-3
D gene: TRBD1
clone size: -

CDR3 protein: CSVEYRGEDEQFF
CDR3 DNA: TGCAGCGTCGAATACAGGGGGGAGGATGAGCAGTTCTTC
V gene: TRBV29-1
J gene: TRBJ2-1
D gene: TRBD1
clone size: -

CDR3 protein: CASSYRDLNTGELFF
CDR3 DNA: TGTGCCAGCAGCTACCGGGACTTGAACACCGGGGAGCTGTTTTTT
V gene: TRBV9
J gene: TRBJ2-2
D gene: -
clone size: -

CDR3 protein: CASRRDREQTGELFF
CDR3 DNA: TGTGCCAGCAGGCGGGACAGGGAGCAAACCGGGGAGCTGTTTTTT
V gene: TRBV2
J gene: TRBJ2-2
D gene: TRBD1
clone size: -

CDR3 protein: CAWSVGFAVSF
CDR3 DNA: TGTGCCTGGAGTGTAGGGTTCGCCGTCTCCTTC
V gene: TRBV30
J gene: TRBJ1-2
D gene: -
clone size: -

CDR3 protein: CASSWRTDQGRAFF
CDR3 DNA: TGTGCCAGTAGTTGGCGGACGGACCAGGGCCGAGCTTTCTTT
V gene: TRBV19
J gene: TRBJ1-1
D gene: -
clone size: -

CDR3 protein: CASSDLNLGSYEQYF
CDR3 DNA: TGTGCCAGCAGTGACCTAAATCTGGGCTCCTACGAGCAGTACTTC
V gene: TRBV6-1
J gene: TRBJ2-7
D gene: -
clone size: -

CDR3 protein: CASRSTGGLSYEQYF
CDR3 DNA: TGTGCCAGCAGGTCCACAGGGGGCCTTTCCTACGAGCAGTACTTC
V gene: TRBV28
J gene: TRBJ2-7
D gene: TRBD1
clone size: -

CDR3 protein: CASSLEGLYEQYF
CDR3 DNA: TGTGCCAGCAGCTTAGAAGGTCTCTACGAGCAGTACTTC
V gene: TRBV13
J gene: TRBJ2-7
D gene: -
clone size: -

CDR3 protein: CASSLSGAGRYEQYF
CDR3 DNA: TGTGCCAGCAGTTTATCGGGGGCAGGGCGGTACGAGCAGTACTTC
V gene: TRBV27
J gene: TRBJ2-7
D gene: -
clone size: -